This T cell receptor (beta chain) was identified in a study of cytomegalovirus exposure and HLA in healthy donors (dated by TCRdb to the late 2010s). Describing the broader study: A later analysis indicated that the 110 or so validation repertoires were generated on the platform also employed for the roughly 730 repertoires of the first cohort. The study aimed to test whether cataloging public T cell receptors could reveal signatures of past pathogen exposure. In addition to the first cohort of around 670 subjects, a separate validation cohort of approximately 130 different subjects was used. The study combined high-throughput TCR immunosequencing, statistical association of individual TCRs with disease status, and machine learning to predict cytomegalovirus infection status.

Broader findings and caveats from the paper: A total of 150 or so TCR beta chains were listed by the study as associated with cytomegalovirus. Most TCR sequences were observed very rarely across donors, whereas some public TCRs were present in many individuals. Cytomegalovirus status was reported to be diagnosed by the classifier with high specificity and sensitivity in both the original and validation cohorts. A later analysis found that TCRs clustered in the first cohort also tended to co-occur in the 130 or so validation repertoires, with more than 90% of cluster scores above 0. It was suggested by the authors that the approach could potentially be generalized to other disease states and immunological phenotypes. A few of the identified cytomegalovirus-associated TCR beta chains were confirmed in vitro to be specific for cytomegalovirus antigens. The validation cohort had no HLA typing available for a later analysis, so co-occurrence within that cohort was assessed over all 130 or so repertoires.

The donors belonged to the validation cohort of over a hundred subjects, which was separate from the roughly 680-subject first cohort. As for this clone: Its antigen is currently not known. No base quality information exists; no much larger clone differs at one position. At the DNA level, this CDR3 is encoded by other sequences in the same sample as well.

The CDR3 numbers 15 residues from cysteine through phenylalanine. The only DNA kept is the CDR3, 45 bases in frame from the first base. A distance of 12 bases separates the germline ends of V and J, which lose 3 bases and 3 bases respectively. The germline V gene yields KGHSH for CDR1 and LQKENI for CDR2. Libraries were constructed by the immunoSEQ multiplex PCR assay. As for how the authors treated the data: To diagnose cytomegalovirus status from the catalog of TCR beta chain sequences, a statistical classification framework was built. The table was pulled from immuneACCESS by TCRdb, which kept in-frame rearrangements only. Such tables lose some clones; where checked, under half of the loss comes from unresolved V genes, and the rest has no known cause. V and J calls and clone size are those listed in that table; D and trimming were worked out from the DNA. This sample is represented by 50,000 or so clones; roughly nine tenths of them were singletons. Of the sample, 8.4% falls within the top ten clones.

The TCR was taken from a woman aged 18-35 years in good health and CMV-seropositive. The rearranged chain carries TRBV18 and TRBJ2-1; the D segment could be TRBD1, given 6 matching bases. The specimen was PBMCs. The sequence in DNA is TGTGCCAGCTCACCCGAACAGGGTAGCTACAATGAGCAGTTCTTC. Its amino acids are CASSPEQGSYNEQFF. With the portions outside the CDR3 filled from the reference TRBV18 and TRBJ2-1 genes, the complete variable region becomes NAGVMQNPRHLVRRRGQEARLRCSPMKGHSHVYWYRQLPEEGLKFMVYLQKENIIDESGMPKERFSAEFPKEGPSILRIQQVVRGDSAAYFCASSPEQGSYNEQFFGPGTRLTVL.